The 18 T cell receptor beta chains in this list originate from one sample, sequenced in a study of T cell changes during pregnancy in multiple sclerosis. Produced via immunoSEQ multiplex PCR; TCRdb's table is partial and in-frame only. Found here are 78,000 or so clones, 90% to 95% of them singletons; the top ten hold around 2.6%. Sequenced material: peripheral blood, taken before pregnancy. All receptors come from a female donor with multiple sclerosis, enrolled in a pregnancy study.

This chain connects TRBV11-2 to TRBJ2-7; the match to TRBD1 covers 9 bases. The CDR3 totals 15 residues. V was clipped by 4 bases and J by 1 base; unmatched bases: 5. CDR1 and CDR2 from the germline V gene are SGHAT and FQNNGV. The CDR3 coding sequence is TGTGCCAGCAGCTCTGACAGGGGGAATTCCTACGAGCAGTACTTC. This encodes CASSSDRGNSYEQYF.

This clone was recorded once. This chain uses TRBV5-6 with TRBJ2-3, with 7 bases that match TRBD1. J was trimmed by 7 bases and V by 4 bases; bases with no gene match: 12. This CDR3 spans 15 amino acids. Per germline, CDR1 SGHDT and CDR2 YYEEEE. CDR3 protein: CASSPTPTGTNTQYF. CDR3 DNA sequence: TGTGCCAGCAGCCCAACCCCGACAGGGACAAATACGCAGTATTTT.

The chain has TRBV4-2 and TRBJ1-1, with D unclear. V lost 4 bases to trimming and J lost 1 base, with 13 bases between them. Germline V gene sequence: CDR1 LGHNA, CDR2 YNFKEQ. The CDR3 loop spans 15 amino acids. The CDR3 here is CASSPEGLTNTEAFF. In DNA, the CDR3 is TGTGCCAGCAGCCCCGAGGGCCTAACGAACACTGAAGCTTTCTTT.

The V gene is TRBV2, the J gene TRBJ2-1; weak D call: TRBD2 (6 bases). Trimming removed 5 bases at V and 7 bases at J, with 12 bases between. Per germline, CDR1 SNHLY and CDR2 FYNNEI. This CDR3 is 13 amino acids long. The CDR3 bases are TGTGCCAGCAGTAGCCGGGAGTGGAATGAGCAGTTCTTC. The encoded protein is CASSSREWNEQFF.

V and J are TRBV7-6 and TRBJ2-3, with D maybe TRBD1 (5 bases). The CDR3 runs 16 residues. The V gene lost 0 bases and the J gene lost 4 bases, with 14 bases spanning the gap. In germline, CDR1 is SGHVS, CDR2 FNYEAQ. CDR3 coding DNA: TGTGCCAGCAGCTTAGCGACCCTTGAAGGGGCAGATACGCAGTATTTT. Its translation is CASSLATLEGADTQYF.

The chain links TRBV13 to TRBJ1-1; no reliable D call. This CDR3 has 15 amino acids. V was clipped by 5 bases and J by 3 bases, with 16 bases between them. Germline V gives CDR1 PRHDT, CDR2 FYEKMQ (reference sequence). The CDR3 nucleotides are TGTGCCAGCAGCACCCGTGGAGTCGGCCACACTGAAGCTTTCTTT. Translation gives CASSTRGVGHTEAFF.

This rearrangement joins TRBV6-4 to TRBJ2-7, with a tentative D call TRBD1 (5 bases). Trimming pared 4 bases from V and 3 bases from J, leaving 10 bases between. CDR1 is MRHNA and CDR2 is SNTAGT in the germline V gene. The CDR3 sequence is 13 residues long. The CDR3 DNA sequence: TGTGCCAGCAGTGGGACAATGAGCTACGAGCAGTACTTC. Residues: CASSGTMSYEQYF.

V is TRBV28 and J is TRBJ2-7; 11 nucleotides agree with TRBD2. The CDR3 consists of 18 residues. V shed 5 bases and J 0 bases; nucleotides not matched to a gene: 12. Germline CDR1 and CDR2: MDHEN and SYDVKM. The CDR3 sequence is CASSRSGRAHFSSYEQYF. Here the CDR3 DNA reads TGTGCCAGCAGTCGTAGCGGGAGGGCCCATTTTAGCTCCTACGAGCAGTACTTC.

This sequence joins TRBV25-1 and TRBJ2-7; a weak D match, TRBD1 (6 bases). Trimming took 3 bases from V and 7 from J, leaving 16 bases between them. Germline lookup yields CDR1 MGHDK and CDR2 SYGVNS. The CDR3 length is 14 residues. CDR3 amino acids: CASSDTLGQTEQYF. CDR3 bases: TGTGCCAGCAGTGACACCCTTGGACAGACAGAGCAGTACTTC.

This chain connects TRBV2 to TRBJ2-7; no clear D. Trimming removed 3 bases from V and 2 bases from J, with 11 bases in between. The CDR3 consists of 14 residues. Germline-derived CDR1 and CDR2 are SNHLY and FYNNEI. The CDR3 sequence is CASSDSGRTYEQYF. The DNA for the CDR3 is TGTGCCAGCAGTGATTCAGGCAGGACCTACGAGCAGTACTTC.

This clone was recorded only once. The chain has TRBV9 and TRBJ2-3, with TRBD2 as a possible D gene (6 bases). CDR1 is SGDLS, CDR2 YYNGEE, per germline. This CDR3 region has 14 residues. V was clipped by 5 bases and J by 2 bases, with 12 bases between them. DNA of the CDR3: TGTGCCAGCAGTCCCGGGGGTTTCACAGATACGCAGTATTTT. Translation gives CASSPGGFTDTQYF.

J is TRBJ1-5 and V is TRBV19, with D hard to call. Germline CDR1 is LNHDA and CDR2 is SQIVND (reference sequence). This CDR3 has 15 amino acids. The V gene lost 6 bases and the J gene lost 3 bases, with 15 bases spanning the gap. CDR3 sequence reads: CASSSTLISNQPQHF. The CDR3 DNA is TGTGCCAGTAGCTCTACCCTTATATCCAATCAGCCCCAGCATTTT.

The chain couples TRBV21-1 to TRBJ2-2; TRBD2 is the table's D call and was not checked against the DNA. TRBV21-1 is classified as a pseudogene. There are 17 residues in the CDR3. The CDR3, as DNA: TGTGCCAGCAGCCCCGGACTAGCGGGAGTGGACACCGGGGAGCTGTTTTTT. Residues: CASSPGLAGVDTGELFF.

The rearrangement uses TRBV19 and TRBJ2-7; 10 bases are a match to TRBD1. Germline trimming cut 3 bases from V and 0 bases from J; bases unmatched to any gene: 2. The CDR3 consists of 15 residues. Germline V gene sequence: CDR1 LNHDA, CDR2 SQIVND (reference sequence). The CDR3 reads CASSIRQGASYEQYF. The CDR3 nucleotides read TGTGCCAGTAGTATCAGACAGGGGGCCTCCTACGAGCAGTACTTC.

This chain uses TRBV7-6 with TRBJ2-7; the D gene is possibly TRBD1 (6 bases). V was trimmed by 5 bases and J by 6 bases, leaving 14 bases between them. The germline CDR1 and CDR2 sequences are SGHVS and FNYEAQ. This CDR3 spans 13 amino acids. DNA of the CDR3: TGTGCCAGCAGCCAAAACGGACAGTTCGAGCAGTACTTC. It specifies CASSQNGQFEQYF. The variable domain in full, completed from reference TRBV7-6 and TRBJ2-7, reads GAGVSQSPRYKVTKRGQDVALRCDPISGHVSLYWYRQALGQGPEFLTYFNYEAQQDKSGLPNDRFSAERPEGSISTLTIQRTEQRDSAMYRCASSQNGQFEQYFGPGTRLTVT.

The chain uses TRBV6-6 and TRBJ1-3; D is perhaps TRBD1 (6 bases). From germline, CDR1 is MNHNY and CDR2 SVGAGI (reference sequence). The V end lost 6 bases, the J end lost 0 bases, and 15 bases lay between the germline ends. CDR3 size: 16 residues. The CDR3: CASSKERGFSGNTIYF. DNA of the CDR3: TGTGCCAGCAGCAAAGAAAGGGGGTTCTCTGGAAACACCATATATTTT.

The chain links TRBV30 to TRBJ2-2; a possible D gene is TRBD2 (6 bases). The CDR3 consists of 15 residues. Germline V gene data show CDR1 as GTSNPN and CDR2 as SVGIG (reference sequence). The V end was cut by 7 bases, the J end by 3 bases, with 18 bases between. The CDR3: CALSPPGSDTGELFF. CDR3 DNA sequence: TGTGCCTTGAGCCCACCCGGGAGCGACACCGGGGAGCTGTTTTTT.

V and J are TRBV7-9 and TRBJ1-2; 9 positions agree with TRBD1. V gave up 5 bases and J gave up 1 base; unmatched junction bases: 11. Germline CDR1 is SEHNR and CDR2 is FQNEAQ (reference sequence). The CDR3 totals 17 residues. The CDR3 DNA reads TGTGCCAGCAGCCCCTCCCGGGACAGGGATAATAACTATGGCTACACCTTC. Translating it yields CASSPSRDRDNNYGYTF.